These 4 T cell receptor beta chains were all obtained from the same sample, sequenced in a study of identifying expanded T cells in peripheral blood. Sequencing was performed with immunoSEQ multiplex PCR; in TCRdb, only in-frame clones are kept and a portion is missing. The profile shows over 100,000 clones, approximately 90% of them singletons. The sequencing input was blood. The receptors were gathered from a person between 18 and 70 years old in good health.

The chain couples TRBV6-5 to TRBJ1-2; TRBD1 aligns across 8 bases. V lost 6 bases, J lost 4 bases, and 4 bases stayed unmatched. This CDR3 is built from 13 residues. Germline CDR1 reads MNHEY; CDR2 reads SVGAGI. Written as DNA, the CDR3 is TGTGCCAGCAGCTCCGGACAGGGCTATGGCTACACCTTC. Amino acids: CASSSGQGYGYTF.

V is TRBV5-1 and J is TRBJ2-3; TRBD2 matches 13 bases. The CDR3 contains 14 residues. Germline V gives CDR1 SGHRS, CDR2 YFSETQ. Germline trimming cut 4 bases from V and 4 bases from J; bases unmatched to any gene: 0. CDR3 protein: CASSGLAGADTQYF. In nucleotides, the CDR3 is TGCGCCAGCAGCGGACTAGCGGGAGCAGATACGCAGTATTTT.

CDR3 in DNA: TGTGCCAGCAGAACCGGGACTAGCGGAACCAGAGGCGGGGAGCTGTTTTTT. Protein product: CASRTGTSGTRGGELFF. The chain couples TRBV5-4 to TRBJ2-2; 11 nucleotides agree with TRBD2. The germline V gene has CDR1 SGHNT and CDR2 YYREEE (reference sequence). V gave up 5 bases and J gave up 7 bases; unmatched junction bases: 13. CDR3 length equals 17 residues. Drawing the rest from reference TRBV5-4 and TRBJ2-2, the complete variable domain is ETGVTQSPTHLIKTRGQQVTLRCSSQSGHNTVSWYQQALGQGPQFIFQYYREEENGRGNFPPRFSGLQFPNYSSELNVNALELDDSALYLCASRTGTSGTRGGELFFGEGSRLTVL.

The chain employs TRBV5-1 and TRBJ1-4; no firm D call. The CDR3 contains 17 residues. Trimming removed 1 base from V and 0 bases from J, with 13 bases in between. Germline V gives CDR1 SGHRS, CDR2 YFSETQ. CDR3 region: CASSLQYSAATNEKLFF. The CDR3 nucleotides are TGCGCCAGCAGCTTGCAATATTCGGCGGCAACTAATGAAAAACTGTTTTTT.